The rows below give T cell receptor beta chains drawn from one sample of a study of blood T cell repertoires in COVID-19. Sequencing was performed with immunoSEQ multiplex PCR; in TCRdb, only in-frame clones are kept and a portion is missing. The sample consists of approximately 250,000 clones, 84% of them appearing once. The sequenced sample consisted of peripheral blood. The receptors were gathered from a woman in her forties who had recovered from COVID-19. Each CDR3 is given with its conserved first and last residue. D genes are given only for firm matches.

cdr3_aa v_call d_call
CASSSQGSTDTQYF TRBV6-2/TRBV6-3 -
CASSLPPRDNGYTF TRBV7-9 -
CASSLNIGQPGELFF TRBV11-3 -
CASNPGTLGGYTF TRBV28 -
CASSLNFGDTQYF TRBV3-1/TRBV3-2 -
CASSLQAGDADTQYF TRBV7-2 TRBD2
CASSQDRTAGAYEQYF TRBV4-3 -
CASSLDGRTNTEAFF TRBV11-2 -
CATSDSGGAHYGYTF TRBV24-1 -
CASSLPGTDDNEQFF TRBV3-1/TRBV3-2 TRBD1
CASSVFGTSEYNEQFF TRBV5-1 TRBD2
CASSNSDSAGYTF TRBV28 -
CASSLSGTVNTGELFF TRBV7-6 TRBD1
CASRPTGVHEQYF TRBV6-5 TRBD1
CASSLRVTSTDTQYF TRBV5-6 -
CASSPDSYEQYF TRBV12-3/TRBV12-4 -
CASSPGQTNTGELFF TRBV5-1 -
CASSPLAQETQYF TRBV7-6 -
CASSLDSIQGHYNEQFF TRBV5-6 -
CASSFHRETTGLDTQYF TRBV4-2 -
CASCRDITGNTIYF TRBV6-5 -
CAISETKPGGPSSGNTIYF TRBV10-3 -
CASSSSGQGSFNEQFF TRBV7-2 TRBD1
CASRIPGGEPQHF TRBV28 -
CAWSGGTYEQYF TRBV30 TRBD2
CASSGSTVSGNTIYF TRBV9 -
CASSHRGRDTEAFF TRBV5-4 TRBD1
CASSYAQGLYTDTQYF TRBV6-6 -
CAIRTGTSETQYF TRBV10-3 -
CASSSTRGGVYEQYF TRBV5-1 TRBD2
CASSEGDTAAFF TRBV2 -
CASSSQGHEQFF TRBV19 -
CASSTFRRDSSQKLFF TRBV19 -
CASSPGQGSAEAFF TRBV7-2 TRBD1
CASSKRAGGPKNIQYF TRBV21-1 -
CASSFLGGATETQYF TRBV7-9 -
CASSYSGGRSYEQYF TRBV6-5 -
CASSLSFGTGYNEQFF TRBV23-1 TRBD1
CASSPEFPSPASDTQYF TRBV18 -
CASSDRPLFYEQYF TRBV27 -
CATSMMTSGNYEQYF TRBV15 TRBD2
CASERGGTYEQYF TRBV7-2 -
CASSQEKGWEGTGVLNTEAFF TRBV14 TRBD1
CASSLGLAGDTQYF TRBV5-1 TRBD2
CASSQSRAANYGYTF TRBV23-1 -
CASSLMSLGRNLVEQYF TRBV13 -